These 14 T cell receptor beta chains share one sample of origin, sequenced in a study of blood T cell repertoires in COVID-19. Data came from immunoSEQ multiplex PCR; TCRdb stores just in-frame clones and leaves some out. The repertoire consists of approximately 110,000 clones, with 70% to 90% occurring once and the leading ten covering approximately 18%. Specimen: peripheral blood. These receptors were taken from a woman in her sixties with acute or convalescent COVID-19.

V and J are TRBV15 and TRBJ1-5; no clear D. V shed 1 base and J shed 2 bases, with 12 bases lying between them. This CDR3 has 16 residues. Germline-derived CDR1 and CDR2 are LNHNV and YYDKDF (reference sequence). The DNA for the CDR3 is TGTGCCACCAGCAGAGCAATTACCGTAGGCAATCAGCCCCAGCATTTT. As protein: CATSRAITVGNQPQHF.

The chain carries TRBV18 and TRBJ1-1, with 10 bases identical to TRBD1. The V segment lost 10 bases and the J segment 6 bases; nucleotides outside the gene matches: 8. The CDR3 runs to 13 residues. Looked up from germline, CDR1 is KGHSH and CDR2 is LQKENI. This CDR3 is CATGDRGIAEAFF. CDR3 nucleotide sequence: TGTGCCACTGGGGACAGGGGAATCGCTGAAGCTTTCTTT.

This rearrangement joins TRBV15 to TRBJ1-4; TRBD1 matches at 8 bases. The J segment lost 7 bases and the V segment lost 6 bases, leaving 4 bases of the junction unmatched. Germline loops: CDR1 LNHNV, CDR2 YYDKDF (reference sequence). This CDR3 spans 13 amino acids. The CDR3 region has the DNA TGTGCCACCAGACGAGGACAGGGTGAAAAACTGTTTTTT. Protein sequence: CATRRGQGEKLFF.

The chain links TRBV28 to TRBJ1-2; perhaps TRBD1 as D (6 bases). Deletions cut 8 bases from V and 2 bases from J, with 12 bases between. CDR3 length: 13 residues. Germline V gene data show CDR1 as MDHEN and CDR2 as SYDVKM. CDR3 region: CASVSGQNYGYTF. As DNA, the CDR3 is TGTGCCAGCGTCTCCGGACAGAACTATGGCTACACCTTC.

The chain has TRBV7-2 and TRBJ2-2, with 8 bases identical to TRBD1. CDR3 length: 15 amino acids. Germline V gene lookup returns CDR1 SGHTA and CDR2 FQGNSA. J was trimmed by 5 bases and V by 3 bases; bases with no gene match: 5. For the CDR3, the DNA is TGTGCCAGCAGCTTCGGTCGACAGGGGACCGGGGAGCTGTTTTTT. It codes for CASSFGRQGTGELFF. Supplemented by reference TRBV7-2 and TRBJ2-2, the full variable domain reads GAGVSQSPSNKVTEKGKDVELRCDPISGHTALYWYRQSLGQGLEFLIYFQGNSAPDKSGLPSDRFSAERTGGSVSTLTIQRTQQEDSAVYLCASSFGRQGTGELFFGEGSRLTVL.

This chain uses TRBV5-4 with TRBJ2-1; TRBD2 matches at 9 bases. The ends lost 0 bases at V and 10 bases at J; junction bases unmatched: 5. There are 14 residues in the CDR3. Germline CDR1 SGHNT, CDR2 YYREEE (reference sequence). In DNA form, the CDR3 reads TGTGCCAGCAGCTTGGGCGGGGGGGCCCAGGAGCAGTTCTTC. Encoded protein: CASSLGGGAQEQFF.

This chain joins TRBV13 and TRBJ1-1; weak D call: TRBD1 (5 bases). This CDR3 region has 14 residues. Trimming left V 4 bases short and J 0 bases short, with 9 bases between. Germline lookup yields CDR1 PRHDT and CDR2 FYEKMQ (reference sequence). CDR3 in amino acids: CASSSGGVNTEAFF. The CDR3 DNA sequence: TGTGCCAGCAGCTCCGGGGGGGTGAACACTGAAGCTTTCTTT. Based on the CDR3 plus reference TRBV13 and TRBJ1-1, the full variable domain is AAGVIQSPRHLIKEKRETATLKCYPIPRHDTVYWYQQGPGQDPQFLISFYEKMQSDKGSIPDRFSAQQFSDYHSELNMSSLELGDSALYFCASSSGGVNTEAFFGQGTRLTVV.

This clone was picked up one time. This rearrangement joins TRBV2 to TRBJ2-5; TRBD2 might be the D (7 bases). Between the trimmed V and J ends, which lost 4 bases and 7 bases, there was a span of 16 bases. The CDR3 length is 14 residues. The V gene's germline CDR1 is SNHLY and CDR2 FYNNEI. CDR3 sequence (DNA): TGTGCCAGCAGTGGGCCTCTAGGGGGGGGGACCCAGTACTTC. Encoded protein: CASSGPLGGGTQYF.

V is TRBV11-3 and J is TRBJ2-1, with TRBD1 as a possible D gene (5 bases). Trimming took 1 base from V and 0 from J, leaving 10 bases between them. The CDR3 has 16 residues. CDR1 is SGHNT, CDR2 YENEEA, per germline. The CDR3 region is CASSLGQSFSYNEQFF. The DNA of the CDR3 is TGTGCCAGCAGCTTAGGACAGTCTTTCTCCTACAATGAGCAGTTCTTC.

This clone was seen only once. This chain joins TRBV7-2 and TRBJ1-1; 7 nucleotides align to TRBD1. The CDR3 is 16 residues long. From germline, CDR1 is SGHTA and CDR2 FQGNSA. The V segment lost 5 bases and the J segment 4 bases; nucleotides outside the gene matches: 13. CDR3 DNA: TGTGCCAGCAGCACCTCCATGTCGAGGGGGCCCACTGAAGCTTTCTTT. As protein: CASSTSMSRGPTEAFF.

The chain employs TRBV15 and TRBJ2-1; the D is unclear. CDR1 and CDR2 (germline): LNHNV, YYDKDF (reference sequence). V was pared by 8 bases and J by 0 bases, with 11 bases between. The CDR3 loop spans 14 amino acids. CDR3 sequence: CATAGRSSYNEQFF. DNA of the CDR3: TGTGCCACCGCCGGTCGGAGCTCCTACAATGAGCAGTTCTTC.

CDR3 nucleotide sequence: TGTGCCAGCGGGGGGAGGGGCCCTGGCTACACCTTC. Translated: CASGGRGPGYTF. The rearrangement joins TRBV6-5 to TRBJ1-2, with a weak D call TRBD1 (5 bases). Germline V gene sequence: CDR1 MNHEY, CDR2 SVGAGI. V dropped 8 bases and J dropped 7 bases, with 14 bases sitting between them. The CDR3 contains 12 residues.

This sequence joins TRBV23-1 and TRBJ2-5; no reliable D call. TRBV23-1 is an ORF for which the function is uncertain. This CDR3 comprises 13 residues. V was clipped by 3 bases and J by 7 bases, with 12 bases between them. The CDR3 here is CASSHQQSGTQYF. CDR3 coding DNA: TGCGCCAGCAGTCATCAACAGAGTGGGACCCAGTACTTC.

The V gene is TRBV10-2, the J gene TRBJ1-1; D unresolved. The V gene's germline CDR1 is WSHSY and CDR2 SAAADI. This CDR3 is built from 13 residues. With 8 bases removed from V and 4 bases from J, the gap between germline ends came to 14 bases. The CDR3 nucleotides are TGCGCCAGCCGCGATGGCGGACTCACTGAAGCTTTCTTT. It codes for CASRDGGLTEAFF.